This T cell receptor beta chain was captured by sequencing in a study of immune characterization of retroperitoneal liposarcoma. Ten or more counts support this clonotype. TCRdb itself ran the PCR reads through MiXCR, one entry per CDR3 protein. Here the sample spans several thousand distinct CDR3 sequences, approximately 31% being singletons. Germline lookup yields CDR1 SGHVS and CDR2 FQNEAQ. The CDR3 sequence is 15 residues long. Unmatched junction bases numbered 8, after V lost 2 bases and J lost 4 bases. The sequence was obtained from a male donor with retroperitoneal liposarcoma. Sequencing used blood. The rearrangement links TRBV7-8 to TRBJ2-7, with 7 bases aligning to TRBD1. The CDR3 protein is CASSLRGQGLYEQYF. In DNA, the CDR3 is TGTGCCAGCAGCTTAAGGGGGCAGGGGCTATACGAGCAGTACTTC.